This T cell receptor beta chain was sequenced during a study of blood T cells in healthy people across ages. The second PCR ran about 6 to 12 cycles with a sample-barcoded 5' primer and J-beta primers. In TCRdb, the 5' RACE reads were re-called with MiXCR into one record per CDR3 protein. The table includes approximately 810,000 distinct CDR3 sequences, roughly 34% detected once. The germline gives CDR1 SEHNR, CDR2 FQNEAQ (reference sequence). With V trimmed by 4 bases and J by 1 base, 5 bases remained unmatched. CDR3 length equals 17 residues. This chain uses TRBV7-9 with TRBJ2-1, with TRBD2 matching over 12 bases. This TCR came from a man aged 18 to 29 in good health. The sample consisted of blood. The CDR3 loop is CASSSRLAGVSYNEQFF. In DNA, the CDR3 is TGTGCCAGCAGCTCCCGACTAGCGGGGGTATCCTACAATGAGCAGTTCTTC. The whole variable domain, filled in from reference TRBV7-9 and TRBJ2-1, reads DTGVSQNPRHKITKRGQNVTFRCDPISEHNRLYWYRQTLGQGPEFLTYFQNEAQLEKSRLLSDRFSAERPKGSFSTLEIQRTEQGDSAMYLCASSSRLAGVSYNEQFFGPGTRLTVL.